This TCR beta chain was obtained from a study of CXCR3-negative and CXCR3-positive naive CD8 T cells. Study outcomes and limitations: Because surface CD5 did not distinguish the naive subsets, TCR strength was inferred from TRB CDR3 properties. The level of CXCR3 expression partially decreased after cryopreservation; the majority of assays used fresh PBMCs. Comparison of naive cells showed more hydrophobic TRB CDR3s in CXCR3-positive than in CXCR3-negative naive cells.

Naivety in CD8+ T cells corresponded to a CD45RO-CCR7+CD27+CD95- phenotype. This CDR3 has 14 amino acids. The V gene's germline CDR1 is SSHAT and CDR2 FNYEAQ (reference sequence). UMI-labeled 5' RACE TRB cDNA libraries were prepared from the cells. TCRdb reworked the 5' RACE reads into one entry per CDR3 protein, no DNA. This sample's table reports 140,000 to 150,000 distinct CDR3 sequences. Comments on this clonotype: Its specificity is not known.

The TCR sequence derives from a human donor in good health. Some clones in this sample may be carry-over from other donors' samples. The chain employs TRBV7-7 and TRBJ2-1. Sequences were obtained from naive CXCR3+ CD8+ T cells from blood. Subset indicated: CD45RO-CCR7+CD27+CD95- naive CD8+ T cells expressing CXCR3 (TNR3+). The CDR3 protein is CASSLALGDHEQFF.